This T cell receptor beta chain derives from a study of post-analysis software for immune sequencing data. Study results and caveats: The normalized Chao1 diversity of multiple sclerosis patients was significantly lower than that of controls. Four or five TRBV segments, including TRBV5-6, TRBV5-1 and TRBV20-1, were more frequent in patients than controls. When the samples were clustered directly with F measure, those that had been prepared in the same batch showed strong co-clustering.

TCR beta libraries were prepared from cDNA with unique molecular identifiers. TCRdb analysed the PCR reads with MiXCR anew, one entry per CDR3 protein. The sample carries 400,000 to 500,000 distinct CDR3 sequences, approximately 38% recorded once. As regards this clonotype: Its antigen is undetermined.

CDR3 length: 14 residues. Trimming shortened V by 3 bases and J by 5 bases, and 17 bases separated the two germline ends. Germline-derived CDR1 and CDR2 are SQVTM and ANQGSEA. The sequence derives from a girl aged 2-10 years with multiple sclerosis. V gene TRBV29-1 combines with J gene TRBJ2-7; D might be TRBD2 (6 bases). Sequenced material: blood. The CDR3: CSVDFPGRPHEQYF. CDR3 coding DNA: TGCAGCGTTGACTTCCCGGGGAGGCCCCACGAGCAGTACTTC.